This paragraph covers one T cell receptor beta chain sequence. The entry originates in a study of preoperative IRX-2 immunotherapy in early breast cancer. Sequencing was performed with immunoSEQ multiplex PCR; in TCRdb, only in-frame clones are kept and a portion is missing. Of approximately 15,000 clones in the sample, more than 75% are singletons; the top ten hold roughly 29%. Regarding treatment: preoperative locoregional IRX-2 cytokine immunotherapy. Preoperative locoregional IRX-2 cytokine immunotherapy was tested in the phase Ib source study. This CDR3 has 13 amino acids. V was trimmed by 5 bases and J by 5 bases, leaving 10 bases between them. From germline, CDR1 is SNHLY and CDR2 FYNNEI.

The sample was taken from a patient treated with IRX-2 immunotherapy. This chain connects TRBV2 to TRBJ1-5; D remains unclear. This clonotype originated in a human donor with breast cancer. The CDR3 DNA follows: TGTGCCAGCAGTTACAGTAGGGATCAGCCCCAGCATTTT. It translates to CASSYSRDQPQHF. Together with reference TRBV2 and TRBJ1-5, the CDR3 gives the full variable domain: EPEVTQTPSHQVTQMGQEVILRCVPISNHLYFYWYRQILGQKVEFLVSFYNNEISEKSEIFDDQFSVERPDGSNFTLKIRSTKLEDSAMYFCASSYSRDQPQHFGDGTRLSIL.